This TCR beta chain came from a study of blood T cell repertoires in COVID-19. Study at large: Collection of acute and convalescent COVID-19 samples took place in the United States, Italy and Spain.

Trimming took off 1 base at V and 3 bases at J, with 6 bases between the two ends. Per the germline V gene, CDR1 is MNHEY and CDR2 is SMNVEV (reference sequence). The CDR3 loop spans 14 amino acids. As handled by the study authors: How many nucleated cells were present was estimated from reference gene primer amplification. The protocol was immunoSEQ multiplex PCR, while the TCRdb copy is restricted to in-frame clones and leaves out a portion. V, J and clone size are those of that table, while D and trimming were read from the DNA. This repertoire shows 150,000 or so clones, about 90% found once; its top ten account for about 0.57%.

Material: peripheral blood. The genes are TRBV27 and TRBJ2-2; possible D gene TRBD2, 6 bases. The sequence was collected from a man over 45 with acute or convalescent COVID-19. The CDR3 protein is CASSLWGDTGELFF. The DNA of the CDR3 is TGTGCCAGCAGTTTATGGGGGGACACCGGGGAGCTGTTTTTT.